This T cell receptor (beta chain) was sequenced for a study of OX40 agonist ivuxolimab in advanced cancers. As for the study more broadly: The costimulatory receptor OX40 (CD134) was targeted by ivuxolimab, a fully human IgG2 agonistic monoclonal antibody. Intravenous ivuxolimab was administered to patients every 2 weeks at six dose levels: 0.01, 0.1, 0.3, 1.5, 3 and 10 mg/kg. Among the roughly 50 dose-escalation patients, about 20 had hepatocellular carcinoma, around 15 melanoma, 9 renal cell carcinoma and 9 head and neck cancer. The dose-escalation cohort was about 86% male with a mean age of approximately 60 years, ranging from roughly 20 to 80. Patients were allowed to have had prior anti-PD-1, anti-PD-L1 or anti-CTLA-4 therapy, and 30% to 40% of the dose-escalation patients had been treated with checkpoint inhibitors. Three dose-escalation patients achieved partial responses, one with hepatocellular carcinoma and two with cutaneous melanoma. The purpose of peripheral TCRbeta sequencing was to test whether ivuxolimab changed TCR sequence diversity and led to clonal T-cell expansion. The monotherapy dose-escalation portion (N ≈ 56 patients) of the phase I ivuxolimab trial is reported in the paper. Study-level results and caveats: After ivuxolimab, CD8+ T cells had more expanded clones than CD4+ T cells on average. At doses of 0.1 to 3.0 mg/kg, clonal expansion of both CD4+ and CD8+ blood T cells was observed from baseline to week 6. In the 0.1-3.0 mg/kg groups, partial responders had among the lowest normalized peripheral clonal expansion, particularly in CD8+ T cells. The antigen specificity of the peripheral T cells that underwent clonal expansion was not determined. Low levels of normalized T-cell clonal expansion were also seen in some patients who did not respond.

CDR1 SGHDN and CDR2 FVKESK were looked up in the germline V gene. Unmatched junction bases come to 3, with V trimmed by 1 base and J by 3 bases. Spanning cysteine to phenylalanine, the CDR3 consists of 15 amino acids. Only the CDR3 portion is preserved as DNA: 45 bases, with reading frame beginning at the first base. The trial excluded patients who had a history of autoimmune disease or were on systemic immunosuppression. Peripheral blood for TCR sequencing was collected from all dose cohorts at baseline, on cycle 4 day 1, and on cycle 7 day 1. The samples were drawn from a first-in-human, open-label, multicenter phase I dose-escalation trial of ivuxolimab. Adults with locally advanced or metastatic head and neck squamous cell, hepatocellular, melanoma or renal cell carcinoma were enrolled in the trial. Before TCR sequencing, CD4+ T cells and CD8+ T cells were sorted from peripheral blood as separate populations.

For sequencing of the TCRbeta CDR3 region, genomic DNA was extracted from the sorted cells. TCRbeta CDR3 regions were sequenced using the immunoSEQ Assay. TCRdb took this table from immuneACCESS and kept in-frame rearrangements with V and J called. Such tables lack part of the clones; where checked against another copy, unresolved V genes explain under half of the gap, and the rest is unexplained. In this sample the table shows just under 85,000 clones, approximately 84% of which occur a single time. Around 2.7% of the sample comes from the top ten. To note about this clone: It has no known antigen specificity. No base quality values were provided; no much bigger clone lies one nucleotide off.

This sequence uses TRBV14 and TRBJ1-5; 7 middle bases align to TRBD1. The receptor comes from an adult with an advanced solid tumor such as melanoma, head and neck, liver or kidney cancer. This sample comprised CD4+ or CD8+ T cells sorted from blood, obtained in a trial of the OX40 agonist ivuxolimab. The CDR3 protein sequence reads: CASSQGQGNNQPQHF. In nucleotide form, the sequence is TGTGCCAGCAGCCAAGGACAGGGCAACAATCAGCCCCAGCATTTT.